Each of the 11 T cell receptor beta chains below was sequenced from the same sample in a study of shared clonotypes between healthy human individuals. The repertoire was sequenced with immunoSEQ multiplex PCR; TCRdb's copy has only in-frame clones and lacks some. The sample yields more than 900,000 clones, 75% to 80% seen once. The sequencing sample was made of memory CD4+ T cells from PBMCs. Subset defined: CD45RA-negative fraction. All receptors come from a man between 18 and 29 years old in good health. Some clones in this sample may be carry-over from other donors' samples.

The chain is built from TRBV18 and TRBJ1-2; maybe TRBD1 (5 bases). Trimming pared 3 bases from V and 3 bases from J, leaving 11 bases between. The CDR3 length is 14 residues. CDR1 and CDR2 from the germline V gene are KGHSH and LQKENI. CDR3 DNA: TGTGCCAGCTCACCGGGGGACCGTGACTATGGCTACACCTTC. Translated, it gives CASSPGDRDYGYTF.

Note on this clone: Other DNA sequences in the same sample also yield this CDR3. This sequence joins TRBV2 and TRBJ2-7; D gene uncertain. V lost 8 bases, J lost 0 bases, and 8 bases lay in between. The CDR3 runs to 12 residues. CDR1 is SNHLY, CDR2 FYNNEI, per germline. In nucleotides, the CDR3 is TGTGCCAGCCGGCGGAGCTCCTACGAGCAGTACTTC. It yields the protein CASRRSSYEQYF.

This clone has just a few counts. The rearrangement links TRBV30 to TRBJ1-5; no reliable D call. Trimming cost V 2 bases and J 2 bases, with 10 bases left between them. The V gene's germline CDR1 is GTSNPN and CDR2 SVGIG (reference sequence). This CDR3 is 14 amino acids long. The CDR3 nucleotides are TGTGCCTGGAGTCGGGAGGGCGGCAATCAGCCCCAGCATTTT. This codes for CAWSREGGNQPQHF.

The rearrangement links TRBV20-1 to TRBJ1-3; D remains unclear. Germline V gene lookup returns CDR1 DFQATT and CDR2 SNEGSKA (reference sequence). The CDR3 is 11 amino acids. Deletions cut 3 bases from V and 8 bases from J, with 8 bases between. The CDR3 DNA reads TGCAGTGCTAGGGCTCCCCACACCATATATTTT. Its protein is CSARAPHTIYF.

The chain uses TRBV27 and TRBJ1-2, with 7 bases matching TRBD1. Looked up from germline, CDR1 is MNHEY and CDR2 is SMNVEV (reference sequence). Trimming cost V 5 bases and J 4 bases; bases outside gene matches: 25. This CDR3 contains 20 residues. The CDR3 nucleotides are TGTGCCAGCAGTCCCCTCTGGCAGGACAGGATTAAGGCCCCCGGCTATGGCTACACCTTC. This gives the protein CASSPLWQDRIKAPGYGYTF.

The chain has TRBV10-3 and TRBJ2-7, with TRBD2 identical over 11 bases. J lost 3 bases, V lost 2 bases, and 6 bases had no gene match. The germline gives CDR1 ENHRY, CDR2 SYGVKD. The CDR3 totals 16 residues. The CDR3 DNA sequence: TGTGCCATCAGTGAGGGTAACCTAGCGGGAGGCTACGAGCAGTACTTC. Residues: CAISEGNLAGGYEQYF.

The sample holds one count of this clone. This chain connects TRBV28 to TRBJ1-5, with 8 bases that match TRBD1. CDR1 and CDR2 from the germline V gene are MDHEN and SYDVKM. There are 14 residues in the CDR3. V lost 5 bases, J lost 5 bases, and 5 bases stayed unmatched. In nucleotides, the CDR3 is TGTGCCAGCAGTCAGGACAGGGCTCATCAGCCCCAGCATTTT. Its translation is CASSQDRAHQPQHF.

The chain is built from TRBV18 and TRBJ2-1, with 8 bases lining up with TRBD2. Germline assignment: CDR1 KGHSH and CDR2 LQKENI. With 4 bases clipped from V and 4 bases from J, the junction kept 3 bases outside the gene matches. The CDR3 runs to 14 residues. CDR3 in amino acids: CASSRREGYNEQFF. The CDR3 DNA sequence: TGTGCCAGCTCACGTCGGGAGGGGTACAATGAGCAGTTCTTC.

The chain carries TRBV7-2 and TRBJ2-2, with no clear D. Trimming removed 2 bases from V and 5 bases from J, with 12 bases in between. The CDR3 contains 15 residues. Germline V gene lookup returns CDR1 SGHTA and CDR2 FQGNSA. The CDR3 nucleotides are TGTGCCAGCAGCTTATACAAGGCAGGAACCGGGGAGCTGTTTTTT. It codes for CASSLYKAGTGELFF.

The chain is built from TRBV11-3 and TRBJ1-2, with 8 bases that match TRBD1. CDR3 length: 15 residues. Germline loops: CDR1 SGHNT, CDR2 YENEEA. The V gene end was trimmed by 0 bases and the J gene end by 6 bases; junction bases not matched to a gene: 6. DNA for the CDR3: TGTGCCAGCAGCTTAGAAAGGACAGGGAGGAATGGCTACACCTTC. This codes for CASSLERTGRNGYTF.

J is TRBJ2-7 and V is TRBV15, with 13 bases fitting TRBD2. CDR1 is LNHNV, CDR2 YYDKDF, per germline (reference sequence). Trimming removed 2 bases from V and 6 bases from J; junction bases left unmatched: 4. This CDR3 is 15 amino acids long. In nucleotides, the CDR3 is TGTGCCACCAGCAGACGGACTAGCGGGAGTGGCGAGCAGTACTTC. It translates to CATSRRTSGSGEQYF.